The 13 T cell receptor beta chains listed next were all sequenced from one sample in a study of T-cell reconstitution after alpha-beta-depleted transplantation in children. Study-level points and caveats: T-cell counts and diversity at one year following transplant were attributed mainly to newly produced T cells.

These TCRs' antigens remain unknown. The authors prepared the TCRbeta library with unique molecular identifiers. MiXCR, applied by TCRdb to the PCR reads, yields one record per CDR3 protein. Among about 300,000 distinct CDR3 sequences listed, less than 9.5% were seen once. The sample here was peripheral blood, taken 360 days after TCRalphabeta/CD19-depleted stem cell transplant. These receptors were obtained from a female patient aged 2-9 years who had a stem cell transplant for Fanconi anemia, so the T cells may come from the graft donor.

The genes are TRBV20-1 and TRBJ2-7, with 10 bases fitting TRBD1. The J segment lost 5 bases and the V segment lost 1 base, leaving 8 bases of the junction unmatched. Germline CDR1 DFQATT, CDR2 SNEGSKA (reference sequence). The CDR3 is made up of 15 amino acids. CDR3 nucleotides: TGCAGTGCTAGAGGGAGACAGGGGGCTCACCACGAGCAGTACTTC. Amino acids: CSARGRQGAHHEQYF.

The V call is TRBV27, the J call TRBJ2-7; D is unresolved. CDR1 is MNHEY and CDR2 is SMNVEV in the germline V gene (reference sequence). The length of the CDR3 is 13 residues. V was cut by 5 bases and J by 4 bases, with 12 bases left in between. The CDR3 region is CASSPGPLYEQYF. The CDR3 nucleotides read TGTGCCAGCAGTCCAGGCCCGTTATACGAGCAGTACTTC.

In this sample, this clonotype turned up many times. CDR3 residues: CASSKWTGLNLNTEAFF. The DNA for the CDR3 is TGTGCCAGCAGCAAATGGACAGGCTTAAACCTTAACACTGAAGCTTTCTTT. This chain connects TRBV11-2 to TRBJ1-1; 7 bases match TRBD1. The CDR3 loop spans 17 amino acids. The V and J ends lost 5 bases and 2 bases, in that order; junction bases with no gene match: 14. Germline CDR1 and CDR2: SGHAT and FQNNGV.

This clonotype occurred many times. The chain has TRBV28 and TRBJ2-1; D is undetermined. This CDR3 is built from 13 residues. V was pared by 6 bases and J by 7 bases, with 13 bases between. Germline CDR1 is MDHEN and CDR2 is SYDVKM. The CDR3 sequence is CASSQDDPNEQFF. The CDR3 coding sequence is TGTGCCAGCAGCCAGGATGATCCAAATGAGCAGTTCTTC.

This clonotype was counted a few times. The chain is built from TRBV27 and TRBJ2-7, with D perhaps being TRBD1 or TRBD2 (5 bases each). Germline assignment: CDR1 MNHEY and CDR2 SMNVEV (reference sequence). V lost 4 bases to trimming and J lost 0 bases, with 13 bases between them. The CDR3 sequence is 15 residues long. CDR3 DNA sequence: TGTGCCAGCAGTTCCCTAGGGGAGTTCTCCTACGAGCAGTACTTC. Protein sequence: CASSSLGEFSYEQYF.

This clonotype has more than one count but fewer than ten. This chain uses TRBV18 with TRBJ1-1, with D hard to call. Germline CDR1 KGHSH, CDR2 LQKENI. This CDR3 has 17 amino acids. Deletions cut 3 bases from V and 1 base from J, with 18 bases between. CDR3 in DNA: TGTGCCAGCTCACCTTCCATACTTTCCGTTAGGAACACTGAAGCTTTCTTT. Its translation: CASSPSILSVRNTEAFF. Full variable domain (remainder filled in from reference TRBV18 and TRBJ1-1): NAGVMQNPRHLVRRRGQEARLRCSPMKGHSHVYWYRQLPEEGLKFMVYLQKENIIDESGMPKERFSAEFPKEGPSILRIQQVVRGDSAAYFCASSPSILSVRNTEAFFGQGTRLTVV.

In its sample, this clonotype was seen many times. The chain has TRBV12-3 or TRBV12-4 and TRBJ1-2; D uncertain. The CDR3 has 15 residues. Trimming took off 0 bases at V and 7 bases at J, with 15 bases between the two ends. The CDR3 region is CASSLAWIEWSGYTF. Written as DNA, the CDR3 is TGTGCCAGCAGTTTAGCTTGGATTGAGTGGAGTGGCTACACCTTC.

Comments on this clonotype: A much more abundant neighbour one base away suggests this may be a read error. The CDR3 region is CTSSLGVGPSRETQYF. In DNA form, the CDR3 reads TGTACCAGCAGTTTAGGGGTAGGGCCAAGCAGAGAGACCCAGTACTTC. This chain links TRBV12-3 or TRBV12-4 with TRBJ2-5, with D possibly TRBD1 on 5 matching bases. The CDR3 covers 16 residues.

Notes on this clonotype: At one boundary the junction diverges from the germline segment, which might be a read error. The chain has TRBV20-1 and TRBJ1-5; D remains unclear. The CDR3 is made up of 17 amino acids. Germline loops: CDR1 DFQATT, CDR2 SNEGSKA (reference sequence). The CDR3 nucleotides are TGCTGTGCTAGAGATCATTTCGGGCCAGCTCGAGGTCAGCCCCAGCATTTT. Protein: CCARDHFGPARGQPQHF.

This clonotype came up a few times. This chain's CDR3 is CASSRIRGREGKLFF. CDR3 bases: TGTGCCAGCAGTCGAATCCGGGGGCGCGAGGGAAAACTGTTTTTT. This chain links TRBV11-2 with TRBJ1-4; tentative D call: TRBD1 (6 bases). CDR1 SGHAT and CDR2 FQNNGV come from the germline V gene. This CDR3 comprises 15 residues. Trimming stripped 6 bases from V and 10 bases from J, with 21 bases between.

The rearrangement uses TRBV3-1 and TRBJ1-3; 7 bases fit TRBD1. The germline CDR1 and CDR2 sequences are LGHDT and YNNKEL (reference sequence). This CDR3 has 15 residues. The V segment lost 2 bases and the J segment 2 bases; nucleotides outside the gene matches: 3. CDR3: CASSQNQGAGNTIYF. The CDR3 DNA reads as TGTGCCAGCAGCCAAAATCAGGGGGCTGGAAACACCATATATTTT.

This clonotype has ten or more counts. V and J are TRBV6-2 or TRBV6-3 and TRBJ2-7, with TRBD2 matching over 12 bases. The germline V gene encodes CDR1 MNHEY and CDR2 SVGEGT. This CDR3 region has 14 residues. V lost 4 bases to trimming and J lost 2 bases; unmatched junction nucleotides: 0. The CDR3 region is CASSWTSGTYEQYF. CDR3 DNA sequence: TGTGCCAGCAGTTGGACTAGCGGGACCTACGAGCAGTACTTC.

This clonotype was seen many times. The V and J genes are TRBV10-3 and TRBJ2-2; no reliable D call. Looked up from germline, CDR1 is ENHRY and CDR2 is SYGVKD. There are 15 residues in the CDR3. Trimming removed 0 bases from V and 0 bases from J, with 5 bases in between. The DNA of the CDR3 is TGTGCCATCAGTGAGTCTGCGGCGAACACCGGGGAGCTGTTTTTT. It encodes CAISESAANTGELFF.